Below, 11 T cell receptor beta chains from the same sample are listed, as sequenced in a study of T cell responses to AZD1222 COVID-19 vaccine. Sequencing used immunoSEQ multiplex PCR; TCRdb keeps in-frame clones, though not all of them. The sample includes 130,000 to 150,000 clones, over 75% seen only once; the top ten take more than 3%. The sequenced sample was peripheral blood, obtained on day 0 of AZD1222 vaccination. The source of these receptors is an adult in good health.

The CDR3 spells CASSPESDRASEAFF. The DNA of the CDR3 is TGTGCCAGCAGTCCCGAATCGGACAGGGCATCTGAAGCTTTCTTT. The chain is built from TRBV6-1 and TRBJ1-1; TRBD1 matches at 8 bases. With 5 bases clipped from V and 6 bases from J, the junction kept 11 bases outside the gene matches. The CDR3 is 15 residues long. CDR1 MNHNS and CDR2 SASEGT come from the germline V gene.

The V gene is TRBV3-1 (or the pseudogene TRBV3-2), the J gene TRBJ1-2; 9 bases match TRBD1. Germline V gives CDR1 LGHDT, CDR2 YNNKEL (reference sequence). The CDR3 is 16 amino acids. With V trimmed by 0 bases and J by 8 bases, 10 bases remained unmatched. DNA for the CDR3: TGTGCCAGCAGCCAAGATTGGGGCGGGACAGGGATCGGCTACACCTTC. It specifies CASSQDWGGTGIGYTF.

The chain links TRBV6-5 to TRBJ1-2; the D gene is possibly TRBD1 (5 bases). There are 13 residues in the CDR3. Germline CDR1 and CDR2: MNHEY and SVGAGI. Trimming removed 4 bases from V and 12 bases from J, with 18 bases in between. CDR3 DNA sequence: TGTGCCAGCAGTTCGTTCTTGGGGCGAGATAACACCTTC. Amino acids: CASSSFLGRDNTF.

The chain couples TRBV3-1 (or the pseudogene TRBV3-2) to TRBJ2-1, with TRBD1 identical over 7 bases. Germline V lookup: CDR1 LGHDT, CDR2 YNNKEL (reference sequence). The trim removed 4 bases at V and 4 bases at J, leaving 7 bases unmatched. The CDR3 spans 15 residues. The CDR3 DNA is TGTGCCAGCAGCCTCGGACAGGAGATTTACAATGAGCAGTTCTTC. As protein: CASSLGQEIYNEQFF.

V and J are TRBV7-9 and TRBJ1-1; unclear D gene. The CDR3 extends over 15 amino acids. The germline gives CDR1 SEHNR, CDR2 FQNEAQ (reference sequence). Trimming cost V 1 base and J 3 bases, with 12 bases left between them. CDR3 in DNA: TGTGCCAGCAGCTTAGGATGGGCGGATCACACTGAAGCTTTCTTT. This gives the protein CASSLGWADHTEAFF.

The CDR3 nucleotides read TGTGCCAGTACCCAGGACGGGTTCTGGAGCTCTGGGGCCAACGTCCTGACTTTC. Protein product: CASTQDGFWSSGANVLTF. This chain links TRBV19 with TRBJ2-6; D gene unclear. Germline V lookup: CDR1 LNHDA, CDR2 SQIVND (reference sequence). V was clipped by 7 bases and J by 0 bases, with 19 bases between them. The length of the CDR3 is 18 residues.

The rearrangement links TRBV5-1 to TRBJ2-5; D may be TRBD1 (6 bases). Trimming cost V 0 bases and J 5 bases, with 20 bases left between them. This CDR3 comprises 17 residues. CDR1 and CDR2 (germline): SGHRS, YFSETQ. CDR3 sequence (DNA): TGCGCCAGCAGCTTGGCCGTAAGAGGGGCAGGGGAGGAGACCCAGTACTTC. As protein: CASSLAVRGAGEETQYF.

In its sample, this clone was seen once. V and J are TRBV30 and TRBJ1-4; D is unclear. V was clipped by 0 bases and J by 0 bases, with 26 bases between them. The CDR3 is made up of 21 amino acids. The germline gives CDR1 GTSNPN, CDR2 SVGIG (reference sequence). CDR3 protein: CAWSVRTNHKRELATNEKLFF. CDR3 nucleotide sequence: TGTGCCTGGAGTGTACGAACAAACCATAAACGGGAACTTGCAACTAATGAAAAACTGTTTTTT.

This clone was counted once. The rearrangement links TRBV2 to TRBJ1-2; 9 bases line up with TRBD1. Per the germline V gene, CDR1 is SNHLY and CDR2 is FYNNEI. V was clipped by 7 bases and J by 8 bases; unmatched bases: 20. The CDR3 totals 17 residues. The CDR3 loop reads CASIGFPSQQGARGYTF. CDR3 nucleotide sequence: TGTGCCAGCATAGGTTTTCCCTCGCAACAGGGGGCTAGGGGCTACACCTTC.

The V gene is TRBV29-1, the J gene TRBJ2-7; no definite D call. V was pared by 4 bases and J by 5 bases, with 9 bases between. The CDR3 covers 11 residues. In germline, CDR1 is SQVTM, CDR2 ANQGSEA. CDR3 in amino acids: CSVGKQNEQYF. The CDR3 coding sequence is TGCAGCGTTGGTAAACAGAACGAGCAGTACTTC.

The chain carries TRBV6-2 or TRBV6-3 and TRBJ2-7, with D unresolved. CDR1 and CDR2 (germline): MNHEY, SVGEGT. The CDR3 spans 14 residues. Trimming removed 1 base from V and 0 bases from J, with 7 bases in between. The CDR3 reads CASSYYLFSYEQYF. DNA for the CDR3: TGTGCCAGCAGTTACTATCTTTTCTCCTACGAGCAGTACTTC.